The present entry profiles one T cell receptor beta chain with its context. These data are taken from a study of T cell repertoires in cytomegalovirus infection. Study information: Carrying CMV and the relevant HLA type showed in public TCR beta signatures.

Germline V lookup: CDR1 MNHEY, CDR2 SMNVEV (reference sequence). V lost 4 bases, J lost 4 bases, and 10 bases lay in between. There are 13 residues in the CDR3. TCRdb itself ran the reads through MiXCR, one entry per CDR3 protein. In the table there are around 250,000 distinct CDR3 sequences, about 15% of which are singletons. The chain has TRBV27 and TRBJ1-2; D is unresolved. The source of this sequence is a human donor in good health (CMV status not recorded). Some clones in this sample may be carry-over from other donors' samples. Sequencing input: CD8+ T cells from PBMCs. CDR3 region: CASSSGMGYGYTF. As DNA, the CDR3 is TGTGCCAGCAGTTCGGGGATGGGCTATGGCTACACCTTC.